These 10 T cell receptor beta chains were sequenced from one sample in a study of early T cells in non-severe SARS-CoV-2 infection. TCRdb reanalysed the 5' RACE reads using MiXCR and keeps one entry per CDR3 protein. The sample has tens of thousands of distinct CDR3 sequences; more than 12% are singletons. The source material was whole blood. These TCRs come from an adult who was a healthcare worker with PCR-confirmed SARS-CoV-2 infection or an uninfected control (not recorded which).

The rearrangement uses TRBV6-5 and TRBJ2-7; maybe TRBD2 (5 bases). Germline values: CDR1 MNHEY, CDR2 SVGAGI. The length of the CDR3 is 15 residues. V lost 6 bases, J lost 0 bases, and 15 bases lay in between. Here the CDR3 DNA reads TGTGCCAGCAGACCCCCCGTTGGGAGCTCCTACGAGCAGTACTTC. Its protein product is CASRPPVGSSYEQYF.

This clonotype was seen many times. The V and J genes are TRBV5-5 and TRBJ2-7; D is unresolved. V dropped 4 bases and J dropped 2 bases, with 10 bases sitting between them. The CDR3 length is 13 residues. The V gene's germline CDR1 is SGHKS and CDR2 YYEKEE (reference sequence). The CDR3 protein is CASSPLGAYEQYF. For the CDR3, the DNA is TGTGCCAGCAGCCCCCTAGGCGCCTACGAGCAGTACTTC.

CDR3: CASSFRTGTEKLFF. CDR3 sequence (DNA): TGCGCCAGCAGCTTCAGGACAGGGACTGAAAAACTGTTTTTT. The V call is TRBV5-1, the J call TRBJ1-4, with 8 bases matching TRBD1. CDR3 length equals 14 residues. V lost 2 bases and J lost 7; bases outside the gene matches: 4. Germline values: CDR1 SGHRS, CDR2 YFSETQ.

This clonotype was recorded a few times. V gene TRBV7-8 combines with J gene TRBJ1-4; perhaps TRBD1 as D (6 bases). V shed 5 bases and J shed 5 bases, with 18 bases lying between them. From germline, CDR1 is SGHVS and CDR2 FQNEAQ. The CDR3 sequence is 16 residues long. The CDR3 nucleotides read TGTGCCAGCAGCCTAGACGCAGGGAGGGGGAATGAAAAACTGTTTTTT. It is translated as CASSLDAGRGNEKLFF. Filled out from reference TRBV7-8 and TRBJ1-4, the complete variable domain reads GAGVSQSPRYKVAKRGQDVALRCDPISGHVSLFWYQQALGQGPEFLTYFQNEAQLDKSGLPSDRFFAERPEGSVSTLKIQRTQQEDSAVYLCASSLDAGRGNEKLFFGSGTQLSVL.

This clonotype was seen more than once but under ten times. This chain links TRBV20-1 with TRBJ2-7; 10 nucleotides match TRBD2. Per the germline V gene, CDR1 is DFQATT and CDR2 is SNEGSKA (reference sequence). The CDR3 has 16 residues. V lost 6 bases and J lost 4; bases outside the gene matches: 15. For the CDR3, the DNA is TGCAGTGCCCCTCCTAGCGGGGGCTCGGGATGGTACGAGCAGTACTTC. The encoded protein is CSAPPSGGSGWYEQYF.

The sample holds a few counts of this clonotype. V usage is TRBV27 and J usage is TRBJ1-1; 8 bases line up with TRBD1. Trimming removed 4 bases from V and 5 bases from J; junction bases left unmatched: 9. The CDR3 spans 15 residues. CDR1 is MNHEY and CDR2 is SMNVEV in the germline V gene (reference sequence). The CDR3 nucleotides read TGTGCCAGCAGTTCCCCATCCAGGGGGCAAACTGAAGCTTTCTTT. This sequence encodes CASSSPSRGQTEAFF.

This rearrangement joins TRBV11-2 to TRBJ2-1, with a possible D match to TRBD1 (5 bases). Germline CDR1 and CDR2: SGHAT and FQNNGV. The CDR3 is 15 residues long. Deletions cut 6 bases from V and 7 bases from J, with 19 bases between. For the CDR3, the DNA is TGTGCCAGCAGGCAGGACATAATCGCTTCAAATGAGCAGTTCTTC. Translating it yields CASRQDIIASNEQFF.

The rearrangement uses TRBV5-4 and TRBJ2-2; D may be TRBD2 (5 bases). The ends were cut back, 7 bases at V and 6 bases at J, with 7 bases in the middle. Germline V gene sequence: CDR1 SGHNT, CDR2 YYREEE (reference sequence). This CDR3 contains 11 residues. As DNA, the CDR3 is TGTGCCAGCTCCGGGGCCGGGGAGCTGTTTTTT. It specifies CASSGAGELFF. Full variable domain (remainder filled in from reference TRBV5-4 and TRBJ2-2): ETGVTQSPTHLIKTRGQQVTLRCSSQSGHNTVSWYQQALGQGPQFIFQYYREEENGRGNFPPRFSGLQFPNYSSELNVNALELDDSALYLCASSGAGELFFGEGSRLTVL.

This clonotype was counted ten times or more. The chain is built from TRBV20-1 and TRBJ1-6; possible D gene TRBD1, 5 bases. Trimming pared 1 base from V and 4 bases from J, leaving 8 bases between. The CDR3 has 14 amino acids. Germline assignment: CDR1 DFQATT and CDR2 SNEGSKA (reference sequence). CDR3 nucleotide sequence: TGCAGTGCTAGAGCGGGGGATTATAATTCACCCCTCCACTTT. Protein product: CSARAGDYNSPLHF.

This clonotype was recorded many times. The junction departs from germline at one end; a sequencing error may be responsible. This sequence joins TRBV7-6 and TRBJ2-1, with D possibly matching TRBD2 (6 bases). The CDR3 totals 14 residues. In germline, CDR1 is SGHVS, CDR2 FNYEAQ. This chain's CDR3 is CASSLAGGAGRLIF. The CDR3 DNA follows: TGTGCCAGCAGCTTAGCGGGTGGGGCGGGGCGCCTGATCTTC.